This entry is about one T cell receptor (beta chain). Its target antigen remains unknown. Nothing much larger sits one base from this clone, and base qualities are not available. The sample comes from a study of control samples from healthy donors and cancer patients (dated by TCRdb to 2018 to 2021). Based on the germline V gene (reference sequence), the CDR1 and CDR2 sequences are MNHEY and SMNVEV. The CDR3 has 16 amino acids, counting the end cysteine and phenylalanine. Of all the DNA, just the CDR3 is kept, 48 bases in frame from base 1. V trim: 1 base; J trim: 0 bases; unmatched bases: 4. Libraries were made using the immunoSEQ multiplex PCR assay. This immuneACCESS table, as held by TCRdb, lists in-frame sequences with V and J called but not all clones. Of the missing ones, under half trace to an unresolved V gene in checked studies; the others have no known cause. The sample table shows 150,000 to 200,000 clones, and 91% are seen once. The top ten constitute about 1.4% of the sample.

The sequence came from a woman aged 25 to 39 in good health. The chain joins TRBV27 to TRBJ2-5; TRBD1 aligns with 8 central bases. The sequencing sample was made of blood. The CDR3 protein: CASSLWTGKDQETQYF. Here is the DNA: TGTGCCAGCAGTTTATGGACAGGGAAAGACCAAGAGACCCAGTACTTC.